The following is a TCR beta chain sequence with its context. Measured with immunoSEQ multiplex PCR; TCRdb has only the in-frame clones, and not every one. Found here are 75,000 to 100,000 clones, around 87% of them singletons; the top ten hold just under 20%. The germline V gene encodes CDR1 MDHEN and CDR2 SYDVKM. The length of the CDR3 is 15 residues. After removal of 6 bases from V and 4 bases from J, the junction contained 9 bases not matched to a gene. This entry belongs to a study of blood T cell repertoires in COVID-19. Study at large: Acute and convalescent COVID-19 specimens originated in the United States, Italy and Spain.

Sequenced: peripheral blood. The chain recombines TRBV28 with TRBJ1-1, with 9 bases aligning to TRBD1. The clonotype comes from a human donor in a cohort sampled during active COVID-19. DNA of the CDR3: TGTGCCAGCAGCCCTCCCGGGACAGGGTTCACTGAAGCTTTCTTT. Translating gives CASSPPGTGFTEAFF.